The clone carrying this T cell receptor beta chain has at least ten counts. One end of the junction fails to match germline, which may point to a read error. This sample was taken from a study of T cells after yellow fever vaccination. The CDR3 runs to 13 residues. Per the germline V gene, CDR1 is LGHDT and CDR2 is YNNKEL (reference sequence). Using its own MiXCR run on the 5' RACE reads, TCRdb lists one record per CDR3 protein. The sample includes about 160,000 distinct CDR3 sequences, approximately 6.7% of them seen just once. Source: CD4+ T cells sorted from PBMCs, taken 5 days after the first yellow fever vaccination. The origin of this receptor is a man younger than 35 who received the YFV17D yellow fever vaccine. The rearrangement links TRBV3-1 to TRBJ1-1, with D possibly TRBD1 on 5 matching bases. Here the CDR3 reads CASSQDGAAEAFF. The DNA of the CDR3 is TGTGCCAGCAGCCAAGACGGGGCGGCTGAGGCTTTCTTT.